This T cell receptor (beta chain) comes out of a study of CD8 T cells in ankylosing spondylitis. Study conclusions and caveats: The study identified a TCR beta motif of seven or eight highly homologous variants that appeared characteristic of ankylosing spondylitis blood. Prior literature has documented some motif variants in synovial fluid and blood from reactive arthritis.

The germline V gene encodes CDR1 MGHDK and CDR2 SYGVNS. The CDR3 is 15 residues long. Unmatched junction bases numbered 7, after V lost 2 bases and J lost 8 bases. This clonotype was observed a few times. No antigen is known for it. TCRdb itself ran the 5' RACE reads through MiXCR, one entry per CDR3 protein. The profile shows fewer than 650,000 distinct CDR3 sequences, about 13% of them singletons. The V gene is TRBV25-1, the J gene TRBJ2-4; TRBD1 agrees at 9 bases. Input material: blood, either unsorted or a sorted T cell fraction (not recorded which). This TCR came from a male donor with ankylosing spondylitis. CDR3 amino acids: CASSEMSGDRDIQYF. The CDR3 nucleotides read TGTGCCAGCAGTGAAATGTCGGGGGACAGGGACATTCAGTACTTC.